Listed here are 7 T cell receptor beta chains from one sample, sequenced in a study of lymphopenia after photon versus proton radiotherapy (dated by TCRdb to between 2017 and 2020). The library was obtained by the immunoSEQ multiplex PCR assay. What TCRdb holds here is the immuneACCESS table cut down to in-frame rearrangements. Part of the clones is not present; checked against another copy, under half of the missing clones reflect an unresolved V gene, and the others are unexplained. In this sample the table shows 75,000 to 90,000 clones, about four fifths of which occur a single time. Jointly, the top ten make up about 1.3% of the sample. Specimen: peripheral blood, collected from a patient treated with proton-based radiotherapy. The receptors originated from a man between 60 and 75 years old with pancreatic cancer.

This clone was counted only a few times. The J gene is TRBJ1-2, the V gene TRBV28; D is perhaps TRBD1 (5 bases). V was cut by 6 bases and J by 8 bases, with 7 bases left in between. Germline CDR1 is MDHEN and CDR2 is SYDVKM. The CDR3 contains 10 residues. CDR3 in DNA: TGTGCCAGCAGAAAGGGGGGCTACACCTTC. Translated: CASRKGGYTF.

This chain joins TRBV11-2 and TRBJ2-3, with 8 bases identical to TRBD2. Germline V CDR1 and CDR2: SGHAT, FQNNGV. With 1 base clipped from V and 5 bases from J, the junction kept 14 bases outside the gene matches. This CDR3 is built from 18 residues. The CDR3: CASSLVRSTSVLRDTQYF. The CDR3, as DNA: TGTGCCAGCAGCTTAGTTAGGTCGACTAGCGTACTCAGAGATACGCAGTATTTT.

The rearrangement uses TRBV7-6 and TRBJ1-4; D unresolved. This CDR3 spans 13 amino acids. With 5 bases removed from V and 8 bases from J, the gap between germline ends came to 12 bases. Germline values: CDR1 SGHVS, CDR2 FNYEAQ. The CDR3 sequence is CASSASGGEKLFF. The CDR3 DNA follows: TGTGCCAGCAGCGCCTCGGGTGGCGAAAAACTGTTTTTT.

The gene calls are TRBV11-2 and TRBJ2-7; 8 positions match TRBD2. Germline V gene sequence: CDR1 SGHAT, CDR2 FQNNGV. This CDR3 has 17 residues. V gave up 1 base and J gave up 2 bases; unmatched junction bases: 10. The CDR3 bases are TGTGCCAGCAGCTTAGGAGGGACTAGAGGGGCTCCCTACGAGCAGTACTTC. It codes for CASSLGGTRGAPYEQYF.

The chain is built from TRBV30 and TRBJ1-5, with 8 bases identical to TRBD1. J gave up 11 bases and V 3 bases, and 18 bases lay outside the gene matches. The V gene's germline CDR1 is GTSNPN and CDR2 SVGIG (reference sequence). The CDR3 covers 16 residues. This CDR3 reads CAWSKSSGQAAWAQHF. CDR3 DNA: TGTGCCTGGAGCAAGTCGTCGGGACAGGCCGCATGGGCCCAGCATTTT.

In its sample, this clone was seen a few times. This rearrangement joins TRBV9 to TRBJ2-4; TRBD1 aligns across 8 bases. CDR1 is SGDLS, CDR2 YYNGEE, per germline. J lost 8 bases, V lost 0 bases, and 7 bases had no gene match. CDR3 length equals 15 residues. The DNA for the CDR3 is TGTGCCAGCAGCGTAGTGGCAGGGGGCGTAGACATTCAGTACTTC. Translating gives CASSVVAGGVDIQYF.

The genes are TRBV29-1 and TRBJ2-1; D is possibly TRBD1 or TRBD2 (6 bases each). Deletions cut 8 bases from V and 0 bases from J, with 26 bases between. Looked up from germline, CDR1 is SQVTM and CDR2 is ANQGSEA. The CDR3 covers 18 residues. CDR3 residues: CSFFPGWGAQSSYNEQFF. The CDR3 nucleotides are TGCAGCTTTTTTCCTGGTTGGGGGGCGCAGAGCTCCTACAATGAGCAGTTCTTC.